This TCR beta chain was observed in a study of response to subunit inactivated influenza vaccine. TCRdb re-analysed the RT-PCR reads in MiXCR, keeping a single row per CDR3 protein. This table has roughly 650,000 distinct CDR3 sequences, about a sixth appearing once. The study's findings and limits: It was the authors' suggestion that each seasonal influenza vaccination recruits few new T cells.

As concerns this clonotype: The antigen is undetermined.

Germline-derived CDR1 and CDR2 are DFQATT and SNEGSKA (reference sequence). The V and J ends lost 1 base and 8 bases, in that order; junction bases with no gene match: 11. This CDR3 contains 17 residues. This rearrangement joins TRBV20-1 to TRBJ2-1; 13 bases align to TRBD2. The sequencing used PBMCs from blood, collected approximately 13 days after vaccination. The clonotype comes from a man between 45 and 60 years old who received an inactivated influenza vaccine. The CDR3 is CSARVSTSGGLGDEQFF. In DNA form, the CDR3 reads TGCAGTGCTAGAGTTTCGACTAGCGGGGGGCTAGGGGATGAGCAGTTCTTC.